This T cell receptor (beta chain) came from a study of beta chain features in type 1 diabetes. The CDR3 covers 15 residues. Germline lookup yields CDR1 SGHRS and CDR2 YFSETQ. With 5 bases clipped from V and 3 bases from J, the junction kept 7 bases outside the gene matches. Comment on this clone: Its antigen is not identified.

CD45RO/CCR7/CD25/CD127/CD95/CD27 staining was used to isolate CD4+ naive, central memory, regulatory and stem cell-like memory cells by sorting. Study-level results: Researchers report that Type 1 diabetes patients had moderately but significantly shorter TCRB CDR3s across all four CD4+ subsets. Reduced insertions and increased deletions marked VDJ junctions in type 1 diabetes patients.

The whole isolated RNA underwent reverse transcription, so sequencing captured expressed TCRB transcripts. Some clones are missing from TCRdb's copy, which holds only in-frame ones; the method was immunoSEQ multiplex PCR. The table lists hundreds of thousands of clones, 13% of them singletons, with 0.022% in the top ten. The sequenced sample consisted of naive CD4+ T cells from blood. J is TRBJ2-5 and V is TRBV5-1; the match to TRBD1 covers 10 bases. This TCR derives from a man in his late teens or twenties with type 1 diabetes. CDR3 residues: CASSEPGQGEETQYF. The CDR3 DNA follows: TGCGCCAGCAGTGAACCTGGACAGGGGGAAGAGACCCAGTACTTC.